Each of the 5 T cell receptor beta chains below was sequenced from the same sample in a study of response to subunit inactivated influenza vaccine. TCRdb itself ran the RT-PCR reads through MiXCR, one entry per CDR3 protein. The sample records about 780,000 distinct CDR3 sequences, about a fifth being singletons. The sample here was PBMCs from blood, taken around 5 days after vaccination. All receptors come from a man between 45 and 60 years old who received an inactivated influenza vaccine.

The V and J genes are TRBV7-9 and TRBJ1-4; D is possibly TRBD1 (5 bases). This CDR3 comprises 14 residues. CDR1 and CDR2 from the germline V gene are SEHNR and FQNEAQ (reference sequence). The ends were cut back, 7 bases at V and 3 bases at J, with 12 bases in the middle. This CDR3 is CASTYSGANEKLFF. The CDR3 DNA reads TGTGCCAGCACCTACTCGGGGGCTAATGAAAAACTGTTTTTT.

CDR3 in DNA: TGTGCCAGCAGTTACCCGGGACGGATGAACACTGAAGCTTTCTTT. It specifies CASSYPGRMNTEAFF. The J gene is TRBJ1-1, the V gene TRBV6-5; D might be TRBD1 (5 bases). V lost 2 bases to trimming and J lost 0 bases, with 10 bases between them. Germline V lookup: CDR1 MNHEY, CDR2 SVGAGI. The CDR3 loop spans 15 amino acids.

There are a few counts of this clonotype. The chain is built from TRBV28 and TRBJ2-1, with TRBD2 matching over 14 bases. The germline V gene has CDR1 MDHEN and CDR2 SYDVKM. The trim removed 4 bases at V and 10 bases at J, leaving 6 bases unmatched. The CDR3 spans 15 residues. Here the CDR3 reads CASSSAGTSGGEQFF. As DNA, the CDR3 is TGTGCCAGCAGTTCTGCCGGGACTAGCGGGGGAGAGCAGTTCTTC.

The CDR3 loop is CASSYIRASSSGANVLTF. In DNA form, the CDR3 reads TGTGCCAGCAGCTATATCAGGGCGAGTAGCTCTGGGGCCAACGTCCTGACTTTC. The gene calls are TRBV11-1 and TRBJ2-6; perhaps TRBD1 as D (5 bases). Germline lookup yields CDR1 SGHAT and CDR2 FQDESV (reference sequence). Trimming took 4 bases from V and 0 from J, leaving 16 bases between them. This CDR3 comprises 18 residues.

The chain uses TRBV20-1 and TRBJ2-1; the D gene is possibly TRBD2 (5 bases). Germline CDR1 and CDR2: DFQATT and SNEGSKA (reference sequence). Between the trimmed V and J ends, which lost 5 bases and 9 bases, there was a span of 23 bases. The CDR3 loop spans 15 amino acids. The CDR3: CSAWWPASPYLEQFF. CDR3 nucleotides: TGCAGTGCTTGGTGGCCGGCTAGCCCATATCTTGAGCAGTTCTTC.